This TCR beta chain was identified during a study of OX40 agonist ivuxolimab in advanced cancers. Overall study findings and caveats: At 0.1-3.0 mg/kg, partial responders had clonal expansion among the lowest observed. Among T cells, CD8+ cells averaged more expanded clones than CD4+ cells. Some patients without response likewise showed low normalized clonal expansion. CD4+ and CD8+ blood T cells expanded clonally by week 6 at 0.1 to 3.0 mg/kg.

Sequenced by immunoSEQ multiplex PCR; TCRdb stores in-frame clones only, minus some. The sample includes fewer than 35,000 clones, approximately 90% seen only once; the top ten take over 8.5%. The CDR3 length is 16 residues. Germline V gene data show CDR1 as LNHNV and CDR2 as YYDKDF (reference sequence). Unmatched junction bases numbered 12, after V lost 8 bases and J lost 7 bases. Of note for this clone: The antigen is not known.

The V and J genes are TRBV15 and TRBJ1-4; 11 positions agree with TRBD1. The sample was CD4+ or CD8+ T cells sorted from blood, taken in a trial of the OX40 agonist ivuxolimab. This TCR came from an adult with an advanced solid tumor such as melanoma, head and neck, liver or kidney cancer. CDR3 DNA: TGTGCCACCGGAGGATGGACAGGGGGCGTTGGTGAAAAACTGTTTTTT. It codes for CATGGWTGGVGEKLFF.